This T cell receptor beta chain was identified during a study of radiotherapy plus CTLA-4 blockade in lung cancer. Germline CDR1 reads SGHRS; CDR2 reads YFSETQ. V shed 0 bases and J 2 bases; nucleotides not matched to a gene: 4. CDR3 length: 15 amino acids. Clones were read by immunoSEQ multiplex PCR, and TCRdb kept only the in-frame ones, dropping some. The sample consists of about 25,000 clones, 65% to 85% of them appearing once. The material was peripheral blood, obtained from a patient treated with radiotherapy plus ipilimumab. The sequence came from a human donor with non-small cell lung cancer who had stable disease on radiotherapy plus ipilimumab. V gene TRBV5-1 combines with J gene TRBJ1-2; 7 bases are a match to TRBD1. The chain's CDR3 is CASSLEGQKNYGYTF. The CDR3 nucleotides are TGCGCCAGCAGCTTGGAGGGACAGAAAAACTATGGCTACACCTTC.